These 26 T cell receptor beta chains share one sample of origin, sequenced in a study of identical twins' blood T cells. In TCRdb, the 5' RACE reads were re-called with MiXCR into one record per CDR3 protein. Of 300,000 to 450,000 distinct CDR3 sequences listed, 28% are singletons. Sequencing was done on a sample of PBMCs. The receptors come from a woman between 18 and 55 years old in good health.

This chain uses TRBV20-1 with TRBJ1-2; 7 bases line up with TRBD1. Germline CDR1 and CDR2: DFQATT and SNEGSKA (reference sequence). The CDR3 spans 13 residues. J was trimmed by 6 bases and V by 2 bases; bases with no gene match: 6. The CDR3 loop reads CSARRGTEHGYTF. The CDR3 DNA reads as TGCAGTGCTAGACGGGGGACAGAACATGGCTACACCTTC.

In this sample, this clonotype turned up a few times. The V call is TRBV29-1, the J call TRBJ2-3; TRBD1 matches at 8 bases. This CDR3 spans 14 amino acids. V was pared by 7 bases and J by 3 bases, with 9 bases of the junction left unmatched. Germline V lookup: CDR1 SQVTM, CDR2 ANQGSEA. CDR3 nucleotides: TGCAGCGGTAACGGACAGGGAAGGACAGATACGCAGTATTTT. It codes for CSGNGQGRTDTQYF.

The rearrangement uses TRBV9 and TRBJ1-6; D is unclear. Trimming took off 0 bases at V and 3 bases at J, with 4 bases between the two ends. The germline CDR1 and CDR2 sequences are SGDLS and YYNGEE. The length of the CDR3 is 14 residues. CDR3 bases: TGTGCCAGCAGCGTAGAGTTCTATAATTCACCCCTCCACTTT. This translates into CASSVEFYNSPLHF. Drawing the rest from reference TRBV9 and TRBJ1-6, the complete variable domain is DSGVTQTPKHLITATGQRVTLRCSPRSGDLSVYWYQQSLDQGLQFLIQYYNGEERAKGNILERFSAQQFPDLHSELNLSSLELGDSALYFCASSVEFYNSPLHFGNGTRLTVT.

This clonotype was seen a handful of times. This sequence joins TRBV2 and TRBJ2-1, with D possibly matching TRBD2 (6 bases). CDR3 length equals 15 residues. V shed 4 bases and J shed 3 bases, with 13 bases lying between them. Looked up from germline, CDR1 is SNHLY and CDR2 is FYNNEI. CDR3 in amino acids: CASSVFSSGYNEQFF. In DNA form, the CDR3 reads TGTGCCAGCAGTGTTTTTAGTAGCGGCTACAATGAGCAGTTCTTC.

In this sample, this clonotype turned up a few times. V and J are TRBV12-5 and TRBJ2-5; D might be TRBD2 (5 bases). Germline values: CDR1 LGHNT, CDR2 FRNRAP. V was cut by 0 bases and J by 5 bases, with 13 bases left in between. The CDR3 loop spans 15 amino acids. The CDR3 region is CASGLVLSEGETQYF. CDR3 DNA sequence: TGTGCTAGTGGTTTGGTACTTAGCGAGGGCGAGACCCAGTACTTC.

This chain connects TRBV20-1 to TRBJ1-1, with 7 bases identical to TRBD1. The trim removed 6 bases at V and 1 base at J, leaving 8 bases unmatched. This CDR3 has 14 residues. Germline values: CDR1 DFQATT, CDR2 SNEGSKA (reference sequence). For the CDR3, the DNA is TGCAGTGCCGAAAACAGGGGAGGGAACACTGAAGCTTTCTTT. Translated, it gives CSAENRGGNTEAFF.

The V call is TRBV29-1, the J call TRBJ2-1, with 8 bases identical to TRBD1. Looked up from germline, CDR1 is SQVTM and CDR2 is ANQGSEA. With 6 bases clipped from V and 6 bases from J, the junction kept 10 bases outside the gene matches. This CDR3 has 14 residues. Written as DNA, the CDR3 is TGCAGCGTCTCCCGGACAGGGTTTTTCAATGAGCAGTTCTTC. Its protein product is CSVSRTGFFNEQFF.

This clonotype was seen a few times. The J gene is TRBJ2-1, the V gene TRBV20-1, with 7 bases aligning to TRBD2. The CDR3 sequence is 14 residues long. V trimming: 0 bases; J trimming: 4 bases; junction bases outside the gene matches: 3. The germline gives CDR1 DFQATT, CDR2 SNEGSKA (reference sequence). In DNA form, the CDR3 reads TGCAGTGCTAGAGACGGGGGGTTATACAATGAGCAGTTCTTC. Its protein product is CSARDGGLYNEQFF.

V and J are TRBV5-1 and TRBJ1-5; tentative D call: TRBD1 (6 bases). The V gene lost 3 bases and the J gene lost 10 bases, with 17 bases spanning the gap. This CDR3 contains 14 residues. CDR1 and CDR2 from the germline V gene are SGHRS and YFSETQ. CDR3 nucleotides: TGCGCCAGCAGCTCCGGGGAACAGGGCACTCCCCAGCATTTT. This encodes CASSSGEQGTPQHF.

On this clonotype itself: One end of the junction fails to match germline, which may point to a read error. The chain recombines TRBV7-2 with TRBJ1-1; D perhaps matches TRBD1 (6 bases). Germline assignment: CDR1 SGHTA and CDR2 FQGNSA. This CDR3 has 13 amino acids. CDR3 in DNA: TGTGCCAGCAGCTTGGCCAGGGACACTGAAACTTTCTTT. Residues: CASSLARDTETFF.

This clonotype was picked up many times. The CDR3 DNA is TGCAGCGCCGAAGGTGGCACCCGCACAGATACGCAGTATTTT. It encodes CSAEGGTRTDTQYF. The chain is built from TRBV29-1 and TRBJ2-3; D is ambiguous. V lost 7 bases to trimming and J lost 1 base, with 15 bases between them. This CDR3 is 14 amino acids long. CDR1 is SQVTM, CDR2 ANQGSEA, per germline.

The V call is TRBV6-5, the J call TRBJ1-1; no clear D. Germline V CDR1 and CDR2: MNHEY, SVGAGI. V was shortened by 3 bases and J by 4 bases, with 12 bases between the two germline ends. There are 14 residues in the CDR3. In nucleotides, the CDR3 is TGTGCCAGCAGTTATGATGGCTCTACCACTGAAGCTTTCTTT. As protein: CASSYDGSTTEAFF.

DNA of the CDR3: TGCAGTGCCGCAGGTTGGGCGCGGATGAACACTGAAGCTTTCTTT. Translated: CSAAGWARMNTEAFF. The chain combines TRBV20-1 with TRBJ1-1; D gene uncertain. From germline, CDR1 is DFQATT and CDR2 SNEGSKA (reference sequence). CDR3 size: 15 residues. V lost 6 bases, J lost 0 bases, and 17 bases lay in between.

This clonotype was detected ten times or more. The chain links TRBV5-1 to TRBJ1-1, with a possible D match to TRBD1 (5 bases). Trimming cost V 3 bases and J 10 bases, with 28 bases left between them. This CDR3 region has 17 residues. Germline V gene data show CDR1 as SGHRS and CDR2 as YFSETQ. This CDR3 reads CASSYSRGAYRWYGAFF. DNA of the CDR3: TGCGCCAGCAGCTACTCTAGGGGCGCATATCGGTGGTACGGAGCTTTCTTT.

This clonotype occurred a few times. The gene calls are TRBV9 and TRBJ1-2; the match to TRBD1 covers 7 bases. V trimming: 4 bases; J trimming: 3 bases; junction bases outside the gene matches: 9. This CDR3 comprises 15 residues. Germline V gene sequence: CDR1 SGDLS, CDR2 YYNGEE. CDR3 in amino acids: CASSSRQGTDYGYTF. DNA for the CDR3: TGTGCCAGCAGCTCCCGACAGGGCACCGACTATGGCTACACCTTC.

The J gene is TRBJ2-5, the V gene TRBV29-1; perhaps TRBD1 as D (6 bases). The length of the CDR3 is 14 residues. CDR1 is SQVTM and CDR2 is ANQGSEA in the germline V gene. Trimming removed 6 bases at V and 4 bases at J, with 18 bases between. Here the CDR3 reads CSVAPQGYGETQYF. The CDR3 DNA is TGCAGCGTCGCCCCCCAGGGGTATGGAGAGACCCAGTACTTC.

This chain links TRBV7-9 with TRBJ1-2; 7 positions agree with TRBD1. J gave up 4 bases and V 5 bases, and 13 bases lay outside the gene matches. The CDR3 covers 16 residues. Germline V gene data show CDR1 as SEHNR and CDR2 as FQNEAQ (reference sequence). The CDR3 region has the DNA TGTGCCAGCAGCCCCCGGGGACAGACTTCTTCCTATGGCTACACCTTC. Its translation: CASSPRGQTSSYGYTF.

The chain joins TRBV6-6 to TRBJ1-2; maybe TRBD1 (6 bases). Germline loops: CDR1 MNHNY, CDR2 SVGAGI (reference sequence). CDR3 length: 16 residues. The ends were cut back, 8 bases at V and 4 bases at J, with 23 bases in the middle. This CDR3 reads CASGPGTGIFTYGYTF. The DNA for the CDR3 is TGTGCCAGCGGTCCCGGTACAGGGATTTTCACCTATGGCTACACCTTC.

The chain is built from TRBV11-2 and TRBJ1-5, with 11 bases that match TRBD1. The CDR3 consists of 14 residues. V gave up 3 bases and J gave up 7 bases; unmatched junction bases: 2. The germline V gene has CDR1 SGHAT and CDR2 FQNNGV. The CDR3 region has the DNA TGTGCCAGCAGCTTCGGGACAGGGGGACAGCCCCAGCATTTT. Its translation: CASSFGTGGQPQHF.

This clonotype showed up just a few times. This sequence joins TRBV6-6 and TRBJ1-5; D gene unclear. This CDR3 spans 14 amino acids. V shed 5 bases and J shed 2 bases, with 10 bases lying between them. Germline CDR1 reads MNHNY; CDR2 reads SVGAGI (reference sequence). This chain's CDR3 is CASSSDGGNQPQHF. The DNA for the CDR3 is TGTGCCAGCAGTAGCGATGGTGGCAATCAGCCCCAGCATTTT.

The chain is built from TRBV6-6 and TRBJ2-5; either TRBD1 or TRBD2 may fit D (5 bases each). This CDR3 is built from 16 residues. The germline gives CDR1 MNHNY, CDR2 SVGAGI (reference sequence). Trimming shortened V by 4 bases and J by 1 base, and 16 bases separated the two germline ends. The CDR3 region is CASSSYRLGVQETQYF. The CDR3 nucleotides are TGTGCCAGCAGTTCCTACAGACTGGGGGTCCAAGAGACCCAGTACTTC.

The CDR3 DNA follows: TGTGCCAGCTCACCAGGGATGGGGCGCAATCAGCCCCAGCATTTT. This sequence encodes CASSPGMGRNQPQHF. The rearrangement joins TRBV18 to TRBJ1-5; a possible D gene is TRBD1 (5 bases). Trimming stripped 2 bases from V and 2 bases from J, with 10 bases between. Germline V gene lookup returns CDR1 KGHSH and CDR2 LQKENI. This CDR3 is built from 15 residues.

The chain uses TRBV5-1 and TRBJ1-1; no reliable D call. Trimming took off 4 bases at V and 3 bases at J, with 10 bases between the two ends. The CDR3 is made up of 13 amino acids. The germline gives CDR1 SGHRS, CDR2 YFSETQ. Here the CDR3 DNA reads TGCGCCAGCAGCCCAGACCCGGACACTGAAGCTTTCTTT. Translation: CASSPDPDTEAFF.

This clonotype was recorded many times. The V gene is TRBV7-9, the J gene TRBJ1-1; D gene ambiguous. The germline V and J ends were trimmed by 5 bases and 0 bases, with 13 bases remaining between them. The CDR3 is 15 residues long. Germline V gene data show CDR1 as SEHNR and CDR2 as FQNEAQ (reference sequence). The CDR3 is CASSPFRSMNTEAFF. The DNA for the CDR3 is TGTGCCAGCAGCCCCTTCCGCTCTATGAACACTGAAGCTTTCTTT.

The V and J genes are TRBV19 and TRBJ1-1, with D unclear. The CDR3 covers 18 residues. Trimming took off 0 bases at V and 3 bases at J, with 20 bases between the two ends. CDR1 is LNHDA and CDR2 is SQIVND in the germline V gene (reference sequence). The CDR3 DNA reads TGTGCCAGTAGTATAGAAGGCCCCCGCGTGATCGTGGACACTGAAGCTTTCTTT. This sequence encodes CASSIEGPRVIVDTEAFF.

This clonotype has a handful of counts. The chain links TRBV18 to TRBJ1-1; D is uncertain. This CDR3 is 13 amino acids long. Germline CDR1 and CDR2: KGHSH and LQKENI. Trimming removed 0 bases at V and 5 bases at J, with 7 bases between. The CDR3 nucleotides read TGTGCCAGCTCACCACCAAGGCAAACTGAAGCTTTCTTT. It is translated as CASSPPRQTEAFF.